The entry below gives a single T cell receptor beta chain sequence along with its context. Its antigen is unidentified. This specimen comes from a study of T-cell memory formation after mild COVID-19. Via MiXCR, TCRdb re-called the 5' RACE reads, giving one row per CDR3 protein. Among roughly 550,000 distinct CDR3 sequences listed, over 20% were seen once. Study outcomes and limitations: Unconfirmed was the SARS-CoV-2 specificity of second-wave clones that peaked on day 37. That cross-reactive memory joined was suggested by some responding clones appearing in pre-infection memory.

Specimen: PBMCs or a T cell subset sorted from them (not recorded which). The TCR comes from an adult woman who had mild COVID-19 (a few samples of this study predate the infection). Cell type and time point are not known.

In nucleotides, the CDR3 is TGTGCCTGGACCCTCGGACAGCGGCGCTCCTACAATGAGCAGTTCTTC. As protein: CAWTLGQRRSYNEQFF. The chain couples TRBV30 to TRBJ2-1, with a possible D match to TRBD1 (6 bases). This CDR3 is built from 16 residues. Trimming pared 4 bases from V and 0 bases from J, leaving 16 bases between. The V gene's germline CDR1 is GTSNPN and CDR2 SVGIG (reference sequence).